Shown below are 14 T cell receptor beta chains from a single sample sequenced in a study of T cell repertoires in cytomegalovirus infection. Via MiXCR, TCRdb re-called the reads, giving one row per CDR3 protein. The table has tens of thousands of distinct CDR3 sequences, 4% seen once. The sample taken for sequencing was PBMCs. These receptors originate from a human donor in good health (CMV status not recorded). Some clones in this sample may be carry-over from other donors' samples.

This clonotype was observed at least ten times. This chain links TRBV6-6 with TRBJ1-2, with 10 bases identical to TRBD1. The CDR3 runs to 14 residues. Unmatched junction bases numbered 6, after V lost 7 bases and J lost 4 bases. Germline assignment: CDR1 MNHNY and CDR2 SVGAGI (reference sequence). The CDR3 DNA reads TGTGCCAGCAACGACAGGGGGCGAAGCTATGGCTACACCTTC. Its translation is CASNDRGRSYGYTF.

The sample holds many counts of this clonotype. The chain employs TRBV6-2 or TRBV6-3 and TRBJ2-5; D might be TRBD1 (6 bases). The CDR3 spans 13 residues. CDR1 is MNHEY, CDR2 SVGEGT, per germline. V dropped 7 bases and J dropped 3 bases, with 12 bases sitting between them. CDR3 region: CASTPQGEETQYF. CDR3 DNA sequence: TGTGCCAGCACCCCACAGGGAGAAGAGACCCAGTACTTC.

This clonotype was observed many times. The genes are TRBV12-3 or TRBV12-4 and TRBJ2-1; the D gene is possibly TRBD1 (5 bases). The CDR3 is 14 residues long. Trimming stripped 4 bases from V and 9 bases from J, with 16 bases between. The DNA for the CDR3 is TGTGCCAGCAGTTCTGGACCCGCTGGGGCTGAGCAGTTCTTC. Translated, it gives CASSSGPAGAEQFF.

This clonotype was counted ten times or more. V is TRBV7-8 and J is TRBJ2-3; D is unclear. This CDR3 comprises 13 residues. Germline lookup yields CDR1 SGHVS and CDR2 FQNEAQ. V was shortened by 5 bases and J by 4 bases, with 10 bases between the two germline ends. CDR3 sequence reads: CASSTDRPDTQYF. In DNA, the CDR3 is TGTGCCAGCAGCACCGATAGACCAGATACGCAGTATTTT.

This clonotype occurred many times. CDR3 loop: CASSLDNTVTEAFF. CDR3 nucleotides: TGTGCCAGCAGCCTGGACAACACGGTTACTGAAGCTTTCTTT. The V and J genes are TRBV7-2 and TRBJ1-1; D is perhaps TRBD1 (5 bases). V was clipped by 5 bases and J by 5 bases, with 15 bases between them. CDR3 length: 14 residues. Germline V lookup: CDR1 SGHTA, CDR2 FQGNSA.

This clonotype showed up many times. This chain's CDR3 is CSARSLAGGSSYNEQFF. The CDR3 DNA follows: TGCAGTGCTAGATCTCTAGCGGGGGGGAGCTCCTACAATGAGCAGTTCTTC. The chain has TRBV20-1 and TRBJ2-1; 12 bases agree with TRBD2. CDR1 is DFQATT, CDR2 SNEGSKA, per germline (reference sequence). V was pared by 2 bases and J by 0 bases, with 5 bases of the junction left unmatched. The CDR3 consists of 17 residues.

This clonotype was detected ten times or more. The CDR3 sequence is CASSSGATYEQYF. CDR3 in DNA: TGTGCCAGCAGCTCCGGGGCTACCTACGAGCAGTACTTC. The V call is TRBV7-2, the J call TRBJ2-7, with D possibly called TRBD1 or TRBD2 (5 bases each). V was clipped by 4 bases and J by 2 bases, with 9 bases between them. From germline, CDR1 is SGHTA and CDR2 FQGNSA. CDR3 length equals 13 residues.

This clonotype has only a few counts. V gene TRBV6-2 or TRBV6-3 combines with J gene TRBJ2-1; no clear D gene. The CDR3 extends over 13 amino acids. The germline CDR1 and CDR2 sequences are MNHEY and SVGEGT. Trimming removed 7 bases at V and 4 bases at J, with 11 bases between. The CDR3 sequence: CASKSAGYNEQFF. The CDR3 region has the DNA TGTGCCAGCAAATCAGCCGGTTACAATGAGCAGTTCTTC.

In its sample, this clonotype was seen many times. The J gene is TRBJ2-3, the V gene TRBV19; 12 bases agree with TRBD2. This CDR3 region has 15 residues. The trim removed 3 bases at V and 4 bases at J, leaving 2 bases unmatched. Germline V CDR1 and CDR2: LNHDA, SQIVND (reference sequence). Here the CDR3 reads CASSIPSGGADTQYF. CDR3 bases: TGTGCCAGTAGTATCCCTAGCGGGGGGGCAGATACGCAGTATTTT.

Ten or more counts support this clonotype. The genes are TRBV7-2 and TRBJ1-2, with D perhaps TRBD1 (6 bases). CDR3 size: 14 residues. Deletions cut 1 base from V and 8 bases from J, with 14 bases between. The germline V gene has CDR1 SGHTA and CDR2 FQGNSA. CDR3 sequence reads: CASSLERGPKGYTF. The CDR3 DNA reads TGTGCCAGCAGCTTAGAGCGGGGGCCGAAAGGCTACACCTTC.

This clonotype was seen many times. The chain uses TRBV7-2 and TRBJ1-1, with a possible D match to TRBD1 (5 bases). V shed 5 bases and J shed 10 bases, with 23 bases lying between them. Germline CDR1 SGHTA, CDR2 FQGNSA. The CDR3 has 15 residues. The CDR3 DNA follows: TGTGCCAGCAGCGAGTGGGGGGTTCTATCGGGCGGAGCTTTCTTT. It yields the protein CASSEWGVLSGGAFF.

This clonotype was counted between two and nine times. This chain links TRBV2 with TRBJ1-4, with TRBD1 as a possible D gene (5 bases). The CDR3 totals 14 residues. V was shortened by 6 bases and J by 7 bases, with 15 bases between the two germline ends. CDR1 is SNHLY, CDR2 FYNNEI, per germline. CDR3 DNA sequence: TGTGCCAGCAGCCTCGGGACGGTTTTTGAAAAACTGTTTTTT. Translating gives CASSLGTVFEKLFF.

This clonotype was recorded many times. The CDR3 sequence: CASSEYQLPSEQFF. For the CDR3, the DNA is TGTGCCAGCAGCGAATATCAACTACCCAGCGAGCAGTTCTTC. The chain has TRBV5-3 and TRBJ2-1; D is unresolved. TRBV5-3 is designated an ORF whose function remains uncertain. V was clipped by 8 bases and J by 10 bases, with 22 bases between them. CDR3 size: 14 residues.

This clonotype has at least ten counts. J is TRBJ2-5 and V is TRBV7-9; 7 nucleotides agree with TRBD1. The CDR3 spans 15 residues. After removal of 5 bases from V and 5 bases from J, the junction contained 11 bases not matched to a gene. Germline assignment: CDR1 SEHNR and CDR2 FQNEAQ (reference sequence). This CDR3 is CASSPQGVALETQYF. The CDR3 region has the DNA TGTGCCAGCAGCCCCCAGGGGGTGGCTTTGGAGACCCAGTACTTC.